Listed here are 2 T cell receptor beta chains from one sample, sequenced in a study of control samples from healthy donors and cancer patients. Libraries were prepared by immunoSEQ multiplex PCR; TCRdb keeps only in-frame clonotypes and omits some of them. The table shows 150,000 to 200,000 clones, with around 94% occurring only once. The sequenced sample consisted of blood. The receptors come from a woman younger than 30 in good health.

This clone was counted between two and nine times. The chain is built from TRBV6-5 and TRBJ1-1, with D hard to call. Trimming left V 7 bases short and J 7 bases short, with 10 bases between. Per germline, CDR1 MNHEY and CDR2 SVGAGI. The CDR3 sequence is 11 residues long. CDR3 protein: CASIRKVEAFF. The CDR3 bases are TGTGCCAGCATCAGGAAGGTTGAAGCTTTCTTT.

The chain has TRBV6-5 and TRBJ1-1; 8 bases agree with TRBD1. Germline values: CDR1 MNHEY, CDR2 SVGAGI. After removal of 6 bases from V and 7 bases from J, the junction contained 13 bases not matched to a gene. The CDR3 length is 15 residues. The CDR3 spells CASSLLPGQANEAFF. CDR3 coding DNA: TGTGCCAGCAGCCTGCTGCCGGGACAGGCGAATGAAGCTTTCTTT.